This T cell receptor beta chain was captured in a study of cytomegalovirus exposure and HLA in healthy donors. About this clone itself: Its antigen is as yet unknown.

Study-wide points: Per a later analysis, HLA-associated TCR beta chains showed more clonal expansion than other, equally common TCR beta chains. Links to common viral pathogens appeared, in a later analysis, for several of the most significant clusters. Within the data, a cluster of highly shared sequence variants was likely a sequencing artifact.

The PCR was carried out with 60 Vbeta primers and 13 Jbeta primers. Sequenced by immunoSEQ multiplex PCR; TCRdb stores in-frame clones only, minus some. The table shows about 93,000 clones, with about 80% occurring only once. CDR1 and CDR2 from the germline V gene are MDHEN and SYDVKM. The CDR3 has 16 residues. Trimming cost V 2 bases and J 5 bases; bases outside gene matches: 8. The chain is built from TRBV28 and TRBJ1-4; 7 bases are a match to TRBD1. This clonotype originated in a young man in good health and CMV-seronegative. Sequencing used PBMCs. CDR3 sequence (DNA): TGTGCCAGCAGTTTACCCGCCGGGACAGAAAATGAAAAACTGTTTTTT. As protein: CASSLPAGTENEKLFF. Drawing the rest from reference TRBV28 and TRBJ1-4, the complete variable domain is DVKVTQSSRYLVKRTGEKVFLECVQDMDHENMFWYRQDPGLGLRLIYFSYDVKMKEKGDIPEGYSVSREKKERFSLILESASTNQTSMYLCASSLPAGTENEKLFFGSGTQLSVL.